The text below deals with one TCR beta chain. What it recognizes is unknown. The CDR3 runs 14 residues. The ends lost 1 base at V and 8 bases at J; junction bases unmatched: 5. Germline V gene lookup returns CDR1 LGHDT and CDR2 YNNKEL (reference sequence). This entry comes from a study of post-analysis software for immune sequencing data. Study-level information: In terms of disease course, relapsing-remitting, secondary progressive and progressive-relapsing multiple sclerosis were included. The study, taken as a whole, reports: Clustering by F measure revealed strong co-clustering among samples prepared together in one batch. People with multiple sclerosis had a significantly lower normalized Chao1 diversity than controls did. TRBV5-6, TRBV5-1 and TRBV20-1 were among 4 or 5 TRBV segments more frequent in patients than controls.

Presence of unique molecular identifiers characterized the TCR beta cDNA libraries. A population of 1 to 10 million T cells gave rise to 450,000 to 500,000 cDNA molecules. TCRdb recomputed calls from the PCR reads with MiXCR, one row per CDR3 protein. Among 800,000 to 950,000 distinct CDR3 sequences, about 53% were seen once, and the ten largest hold about 4.8%. The gene calls are TRBV3-1 and TRBJ2-1; TRBD2 matches at 7 bases. The sequence derives from a girl aged 5-17 years with multiple sclerosis. Input material: blood. This CDR3 is CASSQVETSYEQFF. The CDR3 DNA is TGTGCCAGCAGCCAAGTGGAGACTAGCTATGAGCAGTTCTTC.